This T cell receptor (beta chain) appears in the sequencing data of a study of Graves' ophthalmopathy and Graves' hyperthyroidism. Study findings and constraints: The model achieved about 70% sensitivity and 72% to 75% specificity for ophthalmopathy progression.

Germline V lookup: CDR1 SGHVS, CDR2 FNYEAQ. The CDR3 has 14 amino acids. Germline trimming cut 5 bases from V and 6 bases from J; bases unmatched to any gene: 9. RNA served as the template for amplifying TCR beta CDR3 regions. First-round RT-PCR relied on HTBI primers, and a second-round multiplex PCR came next. TCRdb ran MiXCR on the multiplex PCR reads and lists one entry per CDR3 protein. The table includes 200,000 to 250,000 distinct CDR3 sequences, less than 55% detected once. Comments on this clonotype: Its cognate antigen is unknown. With a much larger clone just one base away, this may be a read error.

Ineligible for inclusion were patients with other autoimmune diseases, uncontrolled infections, pregnancy or lactation. The PBMCs had their origin in about 9.7 ml of fresh peripheral blood. The V and J genes are TRBV7-6 and TRBJ2-7; 8 bases fit TRBD1. This clonotype originated in an adult man with Graves' ophthalmopathy. Source material: peripheral blood. The chain's CDR3 is CASSVGQGGCEQYF. In DNA form, the CDR3 reads TGTGCCAGCAGCGTTGGACAGGGAGGCTGCGAGCAGTACTTC.